Listed below are T cell receptor beta chains from one sample, sequenced in a study of CD8 T cells in Susac syndrome. TCRdb passed the immunoSEQ multiplex PCR reads through MiXCR, listing each CDR3 protein once. The table includes about 180,000 distinct CDR3 sequences, approximately 96% detected once. Sample: CD4+ T cells from PBMCs. These receptors all stem from a human donor with multiple sclerosis. The CDR3 runs from the conserved cysteine through the conserved F or W. The order of the fields is clone size, D gene, V gene, CDR3 protein. D genes are given only for firm matches. Size tells how often a clone was seen (once, few, many) or the class of an expanded clone, and some rows leave it out.

- TRBD1 TRBV30 CAWRRPGTGSTEAFF
- - TRBV9 CASSKSDSGYGYTF
once - TRBV7-2 CASSPGTTQYF
- - TRBV4-1 CASSQYILGNQPQHF
- - TRBV12-3/TRBV12-4 CASSLDPYRAGELFF
- - TRBV6-2/TRBV6-3 CASSYTTGYEQFF
- - TRBV30 CAWQGTPYEQYF
- - TRBV30 CAWRSGPADTQYF
- TRBD2 TRBV5-1 CASSLGTSLTYEQYF
- - TRBV4-2 CASSQDYRVVGIQYF
- TRBD2 TRBV20-1 CSAREPSGGRYF